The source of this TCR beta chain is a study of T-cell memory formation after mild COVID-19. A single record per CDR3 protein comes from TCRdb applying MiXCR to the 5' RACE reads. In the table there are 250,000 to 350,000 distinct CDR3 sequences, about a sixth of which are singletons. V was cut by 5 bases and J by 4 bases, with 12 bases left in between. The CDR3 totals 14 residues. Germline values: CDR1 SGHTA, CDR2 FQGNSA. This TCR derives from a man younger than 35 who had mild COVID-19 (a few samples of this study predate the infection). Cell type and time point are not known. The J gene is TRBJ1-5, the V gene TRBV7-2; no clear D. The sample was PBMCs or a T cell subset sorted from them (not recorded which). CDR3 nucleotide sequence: TGTGCCAGCAGCGGCCTCGGGAGAAATCAGCCCCAGCATTTT. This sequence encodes CASSGLGRNQPQHF.